This T cell receptor (beta chain) was recovered during a study of T cell responses to AZD1222 COVID-19 vaccine. General observations from the study: Repertoire collection took place solely once the T cell response had peaked. The CD4 TCRs associated with vaccination extended across spike and predominated at 160-218 and 743-854. Clonal diversity may have been underestimated, and the donors were mostly white British, with more females than males.

About this clone itself: Antigen specificity is unknown.

J was trimmed by 1 base and V by 0 bases; bases with no gene match: 9. The CDR3 is 18 residues long. CDR1 and CDR2 (germline): LGHDT, YNNKEL (reference sequence). Clones were sequenced by immunoSEQ multiplex PCR, and TCRdb holds only the in-frame ones, with some missing. The top ten hold less than 10% of the sample, which has roughly 110,000 clones, about 90% seen once. This clonotype was sampled from an adult who received the AZD1222 COVID-19 vaccine. The rearrangement links TRBV3-1 (or the pseudogene TRBV3-2) to TRBJ1-3; 7 positions match TRBD1. The sequencing here drew on peripheral blood, taken 28 days after the second AZD1222 dose. CDR3 protein: CASSQDRATGLSGNTIYF. The CDR3 DNA is TGTGCCAGCAGCCAAGATCGGGCGACAGGGTTGTCTGGAAACACCATATATTTT.